These T cell receptor beta chains were read from a single sample in a study of T cells after posttransplantation cyclophosphamide. Generated by immunoSEQ multiplex PCR, the TCRdb table keeps only in-frame clones and is missing some. The specimen gives 40,000 to 55,000 clones without singletons; the ten biggest hold over 2%. The sequencing sample was made of PBMCs. All receptors derive from a man aged 40-49 years in good health, CMV-negative, and a related stem cell transplant donor. Both conserved end residues are part of each CDR3. Fields, in order: V gene, J gene, clone size, D gene, CDR3 DNA, CDR3 protein. D genes are given only for firm matches. The size entry is marked missing in some rows and otherwise reads once, few, many or a size class.

>TRBV11-2|TRBJ2-3|many|TRBD2
TGTGCCAGCAGTTTGACTAGCGGATACACAGATACGCAGTATTTT
CASSLTSGYTDTQYF
>TRBV4-1|TRBJ2-1|many|TRBD2
TGCGCCAGCAGCACCTCCGGGACTAGAGGTCCCAATGAGCAGTTCTTC
CASSTSGTRGPNEQFF
>TRBV27|TRBJ1-1|many|.
TGTGCCAGCAGTTTCGGACATGAAGCTTTCTTT
CASSFGHEAFF
>TRBV7-3|TRBJ2-3|many|TRBD2
TGTGCCAGCGGTCGCGGGAGGGCTGGAGATACGCAGTATTTT
CASGRGRAGDTQYF
>TRBV9|TRBJ1-2|many|.
TGTGCCAGCAGCGTGTCCTCGGGACTGAGCTATGGCTACACCTTC
CASSVSSGLSYGYTF
>TRBV9|TRBJ1-5|many|TRBD1
TGTGCCAGCAGCCCCCAGGGGGATAGCAATCAGCCCCAGCATTTT
CASSPQGDSNQPQHF
>TRBV4-2|TRBJ2-1|many|TRBD2
TGTGCCAGCAGCCAAGGGACTAGCGGCCATGAGCAGTTCTTC
CASSQGTSGHEQFF
>TRBV5-6|TRBJ2-7|many|.
TGTGCCAGCAGCTTCCGGACTCTTCTATACTACGAGCAGTACTTC
CASSFRTLLYYEQYF
>TRBV19|TRBJ2-2|many|TRBD2
TGTGCCAGTAGTACGCCGGGACTAGCAACCGGGGAGCTGTTTTTT
CASSTPGLATGELFF
>TRBV6-5|TRBJ1-5|many|.
TGTGCCAGCAGTTACTCGGCGGGCCCCAATCAGCCCCAGCATTTT
CASSYSAGPNQPQHF
>TRBV2|TRBJ1-5|many|TRBD1
TGTGCCAGCAGTCGGGGGACAGGGCATAGCAATCAGCCCCAGCATTTT
CASSRGTGHSNQPQHF
>TRBV2|TRBJ1-5|many|.
TGTGCCAGCAGTGATAAAACAGGTGATCAGCCCCAGCATTTT
CASSDKTGDQPQHF
>TRBV7-9|TRBJ2-1|many|TRBD2
TGTGCCAGCAGCTTATCTAGGACTAGCGGCAATGAGCAGTTCTTC
CASSLSRTSGNEQFF
>TRBV10-3|TRBJ1-4|many|TRBD1
TGTGCCATCAGGCAACCCGGGACAGAAAATGAAAAACTGTTTTTT
CAIRQPGTENEKLFF
>TRBV5-1|TRBJ2-5|many|.
TGCGCCAGCAGCTTGGCCCCGCGGGGGACCCAGTACTTC
CASSLAPRGTQYF
>TRBV4-1|TRBJ1-2|many|.
TGCGCCAGCAGCCAAGATAGGGGGACCTATGGCTACACCTTC
CASSQDRGTYGYTF
>TRBV19|TRBJ2-7|many|TRBD1
TGTGCCAGTAGTGAACAGGGGGGCTACGAGCAGTACTTC
CASSEQGGYEQYF
>TRBV27|TRBJ1-1|many|.
TGTGCCAGCAGTTTGGCAGAAAACACTGAAGCTTTCTTT
CASSLAENTEAFF
>TRBV11-2|TRBJ2-2|many|TRBD1
TGTGCCAGCAGCTTTAACCCCGGGACAGGCTGGAACACCGGGGAGCTGTTTTTT
CASSFNPGTGWNTGELFF
>TRBV7-2|TRBJ1-5|many|TRBD1
TGTGCCAGCAGCGCGGATAACAGGGGTTCCAATCAGCCCCAGCATTTT
CASSADNRGSNQPQHF
>TRBV27|TRBJ2-7|many|TRBD1
TGTGCCAGCAGTTTTGACAGGGTTCGCGAGCAGTACTTC
CASSFDRVREQYF
>TRBV7-3|TRBJ2-1|many|.
TGTGCCAGCAGCTCCACAGGGGACTATGAGCAGTTCTTC
CASSSTGDYEQFF
>TRBV5-5|TRBJ2-3|many|TRBD2
TGTGCCAGCAGAAACAGGGGACTAGCTGGCACAGATACGCAGTATTTT
CASRNRGLAGTDTQYF
>TRBV2|TRBJ2-1|many|.
TGTGCCAGCAGTGATCGTGAGCAGTTCTTC
CASSDREQFF
>TRBV11-2|TRBJ2-1|many|.
TGTGCCAGCAGCTCGTTAATAGCGTTTAGCTCCTACAATGAGCAGTTCTTC
CASSSLIAFSSYNEQFF
>TRBV5-4|TRBJ2-7|many|.
TGTGCCAGCAGCTTGGCCCCCACAAACCACGAGCAGTACTTC
CASSLAPTNHEQYF
>TRBV28|TRBJ1-2|many|TRBD1
TGTGCCAGCAGTGGAGGGGGCGGGGATTATGGCTACACCTTC
CASSGGGGDYGYTF
>TRBV2|TRBJ2-2|many|.
TGTGCCAGCATACGAACGGGGGCCGGGGAGCTGTTTTTT
CASIRTGAGELFF
>TRBV29-1|TRBJ2-2|many|TRBD1
TGCAGCGTTGTGGGACAGGGAGGTCCCGGGGAGCTGTTTTTT
CSVVGQGGPGELFF
>TRBV28|TRBJ1-5|many|.
TGTGCCAGCAGTTTAGAGCGGTTGCCTAGCAATCAGCCCCAGCATTTT
CASSLERLPSNQPQHF
>TRBV5-6|TRBJ1-5|many|TRBD1
TGTGCCAGCAGCTTGGGACAGGGGCTTCAGCCCCAGCATTTT
CASSLGQGLQPQHF
>TRBV27|TRBJ2-3|many|TRBD1
TGTGCCAGCATCCCTCCAGGGGGCGAAACAGATACGCAGTATTTT
CASIPPGGETDTQYF
>TRBV6-6|TRBJ1-1|many|.
TGTGCCAGCAGCCAGGGTTACGACACTGAAGCTTTCTTT
CASSQGYDTEAFF
>TRBV7-8|TRBJ2-1|many|TRBD2
TGTGCCAGCAGCCAGGTGGGGACTAGCTCCTACAATGAGCAGTTCTTC
CASSQVGTSSYNEQFF
>TRBV18|TRBJ1-6|.|TRBD1
TGTGCCAGCTCACCACGGACAGGGGGCGAAGTCGATTCACCCCTCCACTTT
CASSPRTGGEVDSPLHF
>TRBV30|TRBJ1-2|many|TRBD1
TGTGCCTGGGCCAGGGGGCGCGACAATGGCTACACCTTC
CAWARGRDNGYTF
>TRBV28|TRBJ2-7|many|.
TGTGCCACCGCGCGGGGCCCCTACGAGCAGTACTTC
CATARGPYEQYF
>TRBV9|TRBJ2-7|many|TRBD2
TGTGCCAGCAGCGCGAGACTAGCGGGGGGGGAGCAGTACTTC
CASSARLAGGEQYF
>TRBV7-3|TRBJ2-1|many|.
TGTGCCAGCAGCTTCTCAGAGGGAGTGGGGTACAATGAGCAGTTCTTC
CASSFSEGVGYNEQFF
>TRBV28|TRBJ1-2|many|.
TGTGCCAGCAGTTTTTTAGTGCGGGGCTTAGGTGGCTACACCTTC
CASSFLVRGLGGYTF
>TRBV6-4|TRBJ2-6|many|TRBD1
TGTGCCAGCAGGATAACCCCGGGACAGGACTCTGGGGCCAACGTCCTGACTTTC
CASRITPGQDSGANVLTF
>TRBV6-6|TRBJ1-5|.|.
TGTGCCAGCAGTAGGGGTCGGAGCAATCAGCCCCAGCATTTT
CASSRGRSNQPQHF
>TRBV28|TRBJ1-5|many|.
TGTGCCAGCAGTCCGTGGGCCGGGGGGGGCTATCAGCCCCAGCATTTT
CASSPWAGGGYQPQHF
>TRBV4-1|TRBJ2-1|many|TRBD2
TGCGCCAGCAGCCAAGAGTATGCGGGAGCCCCTGAGCAGTTCTTC
CASSQEYAGAPEQFF
>TRBV28|TRBJ2-7|few|TRBD2
TGTGCCAGCAGTTCTAGCGGGAGTTCTCTCGAGCAGTACTTC
CASSSSGSSLEQYF
>TRBV4-2|TRBJ2-7|many|.
TGTGCCAGCAGCCAAGTAGGCGGAGACCCTCTCTACGAGCAGTACTTC
CASSQVGGDPLYEQYF
>TRBV4-2|TRBJ2-7|.|TRBD1
TGTGCCAGCAGCCTTACGACAGGGGCATCCTACGAGCAGTACTTC
CASSLTTGASYEQYF
>TRBV19|TRBJ1-1|many|.
TGTGCCAGTAGTAGGCAGGGGAACACTGAAGCTTTCTTT
CASSRQGNTEAFF
>TRBV4-1|TRBJ2-1|many|TRBD1
TGCGCCAGCAGCCGAAGGACAGGGTCCCACAATGAGCAGTTCTTC
CASSRRTGSHNEQFF
>TRBV6-1|TRBJ2-3|many|TRBD2
TGTGCCAGCAGGGGACTAGGGACAGATACGCAGTATTTT
CASRGLGTDTQYF
>TRBV30|TRBJ2-7|many|TRBD2
TGTGCCTGGACAGGGGGCAGGACTAGCGGGAGCTACGAGCAGTACTTC
CAWTGGRTSGSYEQYF
>TRBV7-8|TRBJ2-7|many|.
TGTGCCAGCAGCTTAGGCCGGTCCTACGAGCAGTACTTC
CASSLGRSYEQYF
>TRBV28|TRBJ1-2|many|TRBD1
TGTGCCAGCAGTACCCCAACAGGGGGTCATGGCTACACCTTC
CASSTPTGGHGYTF
>TRBV19|TRBJ1-2|many|.
TGTGCCAGTAGTATAGCCGGACAGCGACGTAACTATGGCTACACCTTC
CASSIAGQRRNYGYTF
>TRBV4-1|TRBJ2-7|many|.
TGCGCCAGCAGCCAAGAGGCTAGCATCTACGAGCAGTACTTC
CASSQEASIYEQYF
>TRBV2|TRBJ2-1|many|TRBD1
TGTGCCAGCAGCTCTACCACCGGGACAGGAAACAATGAGCAGTTCTTC
CASSSTTGTGNNEQFF
>TRBV7-9|TRBJ1-4|many|TRBD1
TGTGCCAGCAGCGCGGGACAGCTTAATGAAAAACTGTTTTTT
CASSAGQLNEKLFF
>TRBV30|TRBJ2-3|many|TRBD1
TGTGCCTGGAGTGGACAGGGGACAGATACGCAGTATTTT
CAWSGQGTDTQYF
>TRBV9|TRBJ2-7|many|TRBD1
TGTGCCAGCAGCGCCCCCGGGACAGGGGTTCGGGAGCAGTACTTC
CASSAPGTGVREQYF